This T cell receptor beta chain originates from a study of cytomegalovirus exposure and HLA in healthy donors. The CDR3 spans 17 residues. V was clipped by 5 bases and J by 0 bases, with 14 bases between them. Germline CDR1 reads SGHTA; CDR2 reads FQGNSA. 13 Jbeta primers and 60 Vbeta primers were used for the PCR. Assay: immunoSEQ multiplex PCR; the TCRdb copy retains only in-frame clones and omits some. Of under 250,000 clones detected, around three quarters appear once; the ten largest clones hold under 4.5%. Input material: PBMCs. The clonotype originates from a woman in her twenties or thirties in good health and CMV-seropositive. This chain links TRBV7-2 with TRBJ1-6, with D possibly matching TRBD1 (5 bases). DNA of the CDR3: TGTGCCAGCAGCCCGGGGGTGGGAGGCTCCTATAATTCACCCCTCCACTTT. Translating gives CASSPGVGGSYNSPLHF.